What follows are 8 T cell receptor beta chains derived from one specimen sequenced in a study of glioma-infiltrating T cells. Using RNA template, CDR3s of TCR alpha and beta were amplified with iRepertoire arm-PCR. TCRdb itself ran the multiplex PCR reads through MiXCR, one entry per CDR3 protein. The sample contains fewer than 500,000 distinct CDR3 sequences, 41% of which appear only once. Material: glioma tissue, nonneoplastic brain tissue, or PBMCs (not recorded which). The receptors originated from a human donor with low-grade glioma or glioblastoma, undergoing nonglioma brain surgery, or in good health (not recorded which).

The chain has TRBV3-1 and TRBJ1-1; D remains ambiguous. Trimming removed 3 bases at V and 1 base at J, with 27 bases between. Germline V CDR1 and CDR2: LGHDT, YNNKEL (reference sequence). CDR3 length: 20 amino acids. The chain's CDR3 is CASSHPIAGVLDLQNTEAFF. The DNA for the CDR3 is TGTGCCAGCAGCCACCCTATAGCGGGAGTCCTGGACCTACAGAACACTGAAGCTTTCTTT. Filled out from reference TRBV3-1 and TRBJ1-1, the complete variable domain reads DTAVSQTPKYLVTQMGNDKSIKCEQNLGHDTMYWYKQDSKKFLKIMFSYNNKELIINETVPNRFSPKSPDKAHLNLHINSLELGDSAVYFCASSHPIAGVLDLQNTEAFFGQGTRLTVV.

With regard to this clonotype: A read error may be the cause here, since a much bigger clone is one base away. The genes are TRBV27 and TRBJ2-7; D may correspond to TRBD1 or TRBD2 (5 bases each). The CDR3 consists of 13 residues. The germline CDR1 and CDR2 sequences are MNHEY and SMNVEV (reference sequence). The DNA of the CDR3 is TGTGCCGGCAGTTTAGGGACCTCCTACGAGCAGTACTTC. It is translated as CAGSLGTSYEQYF.

V is TRBV7-9 and J is TRBJ1-2; no definite D call. Trimming cost V 7 bases and J 2 bases, with 14 bases left between them. The CDR3 contains 14 residues. The germline V gene encodes CDR1 SEHNR and CDR2 FQNEAQ (reference sequence). CDR3 nucleotide sequence: TGTGCCAGCAACTCCGGGGTACGGAACTATGGCTACACCTTC. Translating gives CASNSGVRNYGYTF.

This clonotype was seen more than once but under ten times. V and J are TRBV7-2 and TRBJ2-3; D unresolved. Trimming took 5 bases from V and 2 from J, leaving 17 bases between them. This CDR3 region has 16 residues. Germline CDR1 SGHTA, CDR2 FQGNSA. CDR3 coding DNA: TGTGCCAGCAGCGCAACCTCGGGCGGTTACACAGATACGCAGTATTTT. Protein: CASSATSGGYTDTQYF.

In the case of this clonotype: This clone may be a read error of a much larger clone one base away. The chain couples TRBV4-1 to TRBJ1-1; D gene uncertain. Germline V gene lookup returns CDR1 MGHRA and CDR2 YSYEKL. The CDR3 spans 15 residues. CDR3 bases: TGCGCCAGCAGCCAAGATATCGACCTGGTAACTGAAACTTTCTTT. It codes for CASSQDIDLVTETFF.

Turning to this clonotype: A read error is possible here, since a much larger clone lies one base away. This rearrangement joins TRBV28 to TRBJ2-7; 11 nucleotides agree with TRBD2. CDR1 and CDR2 (germline): MDHEN, SYDVKM. The CDR3 spans 15 residues. The CDR3 DNA follows: TGTGTCAGCAGTTTCCAAGGGACTAGCGGCTACGAGCAGTACTTC. Translated, it gives CVSSFQGTSGYEQYF.

This clonotype came up a few times. Mismatch with germline at one junction end may stem from a read error. The chain links TRBV20-1 to TRBJ2-1; possibly TRBD1 or TRBD2 for D (5 bases each). CDR3 length equals 12 residues. CDR1 is DFQATT, CDR2 SNEGSKA, per germline (reference sequence). This CDR3 is CSAEGPYIEQFF. Here the CDR3 DNA reads TGCAGTGCTGAGGGACCGTACATTGAGCAGTTCTTC.

In this sample, this clonotype turned up a few times. The genes are TRBV27 and TRBJ2-1; 9 bases match TRBD2. The CDR3 runs to 17 residues. Germline CDR1 reads MNHEY; CDR2 reads SMNVEV (reference sequence). V trimming: 4 bases; J trimming: 2 bases; junction bases outside the gene matches: 9. CDR3 region: CASSSAPIAGAYNEQFF. The CDR3 region has the DNA TGTGCCAGCAGTTCCGCCCCTATAGCGGGAGCCTACAATGAGCAGTTCTTC.